This entry is about one T cell receptor beta chain. The data stem from a study of shared clonotypes between healthy human individuals. Trimming took off 4 bases at V and 2 bases at J, with 17 bases between the two ends. CDR3 length: 15 amino acids. Germline loops: CDR1 SQVTM, CDR2 ANQGSEA. The repertoire was sequenced with immunoSEQ multiplex PCR; TCRdb's copy has only in-frame clones and lacks some. In the table there are over 1.4 million clones, around 97% of which are singletons. The clonotype originates from a man aged 25 to 40 in good health. The rearrangement links TRBV29-1 to TRBJ1-1; D gene ambiguous. The specimen sequenced was naive CD4+ T cells sorted from blood. The subset denotes: CD45RA+ positively selected. The CDR3 sequence: CSVGRIAGVNTEAFF. The CDR3 DNA reads as TGCAGCGTTGGAAGGATCGCGGGTGTCAACACTGAAGCTTTCTTT. Looking up the rest from reference TRBV29-1 and TRBJ1-1 gives the full variable domain: SAVISQKPSRDICQRGTSLTIQCQVDSQVTMMFWYRQQPGQSLTLIATANQGSEATYESGFVIDKFPISRPNLTFSTLTVSNMSPEDSSIYLCSVGRIAGVNTEAFFGQGTRLTVV.